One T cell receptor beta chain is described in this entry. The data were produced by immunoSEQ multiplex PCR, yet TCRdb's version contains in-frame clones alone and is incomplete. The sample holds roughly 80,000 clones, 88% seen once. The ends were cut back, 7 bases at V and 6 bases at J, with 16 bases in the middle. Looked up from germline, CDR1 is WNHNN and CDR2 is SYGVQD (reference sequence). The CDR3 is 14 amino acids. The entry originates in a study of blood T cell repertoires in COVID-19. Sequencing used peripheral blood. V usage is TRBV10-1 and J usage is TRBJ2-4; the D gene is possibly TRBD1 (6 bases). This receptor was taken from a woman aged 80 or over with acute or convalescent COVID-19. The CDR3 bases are TGCGCCAGCATAAAGGGACAAGGTTTAAACATTCAGTACTTC. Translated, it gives CASIKGQGLNIQYF.